This T cell receptor beta chain emerged from a study of blood T cells in healthy people across ages. The CDR3 length is 14 residues. Germline V gene sequence: CDR1 SQVTM, CDR2 ANQGSEA. The V gene lost 5 bases and the J gene lost 3 bases, with 15 bases spanning the gap. Through a sample-barcoded 5' primer and a J-beta primer mix, a second PCR was run for roughly 7 to 11 cycles. TCRdb redid the calling of the 5' RACE reads with MiXCR, one entry per CDR3 protein. The repertoire holds about 800,000 distinct CDR3 sequences, with roughly 60% as singletons. The chain recombines TRBV29-1 with TRBJ2-3; perhaps TRBD1 as D (6 bases). The clonotype originates from a man aged 25-45 years in good health. The sequencing input was blood. As DNA, the CDR3 is TGCAGCGTTCATCATCCCGGACAGACAGATACGCAGTATTTT. Protein sequence: CSVHHPGQTDTQYF.